This T cell receptor (beta chain) was sequenced during a study of control samples from healthy donors and cancer patients. Generated by immunoSEQ multiplex PCR, the TCRdb table keeps only in-frame clones and is missing some. The data contain some 150,000 clones, roughly 94% of them singletons. This CDR3 has 11 residues. V lost 4 bases, J lost 5 bases, and 8 bases lay in between. The V gene's germline CDR1 is SQVTM and CDR2 ANQGSEA. The origin of this receptor is a man in his fifties or sixties with colorectal cancer. Sample: PBMCs. This chain links TRBV29-1 with TRBJ1-1, with a weak D call TRBD1 (5 bases). CDR3 amino acids: CSVGGETEAFF. In DNA form, the CDR3 reads TGCAGCGTTGGGGGGGAGACTGAAGCTTTCTTT.